The 30 T cell receptor beta chains below come from one sample, sequenced in a study of tumor and adjacent non-tumor tissue in lung cancer. RNA was extracted from bulk tissue without any cell sorting. TCRbeta libraries were built with three rounds of nested PCR, modified from ARM-PCR. Via MiXCR, TCRdb re-called the multiplex PCR reads, giving one row per CDR3 protein. The sample has about 200,000 distinct CDR3 sequences, 71% seen once. Sequences were obtained from lung tumor tissue. These TCRs come from a man in his 60s with non-small cell lung cancer.

Details on this clonotype: A much larger clone lies one base from this, so it may be a read error. This sequence joins TRBV29-1 and TRBJ2-3; the D is unclear. TRBJ2-1 explains the end of the DNA better; the J call may be wrong. The CDR3 spans 10 residues. From germline, CDR1 is SQVTM and CDR2 ANQGSEA. CDR3 sequence (DNA): TGCAGCGCCGAATACAATGAGCAGTTCTTC. Amino acids: CSAEYNEQFF.

As for this clonotype: A read error is likely, as this CDR3 ends without the conserved phenylalanine or tryptophan. The J gene is TRBJ2-2, the V gene TRBV4-3, with a tentative D call TRBD2 (7 bases). CDR1 is LGHNA, CDR2 YSLEER, per germline. The CDR3 loop spans 18 amino acids. The CDR3 sequence is CTSSQDGGGHANTGELFL. The CDR3 bases are TGTACCAGCAGCCAAGACGGCGGGGGCCACGCGAACACCGGGGAGCTGTTTTTG.

This sequence joins TRBV24-1 and TRBJ2-3; 10 bases align to TRBD2. V gave up 9 bases and J gave up 3 bases; unmatched junction bases: 20. Germline CDR1 is KGHDR and CDR2 is SFDVKD. The CDR3 is 19 residues long. Written as DNA, the CDR3 is TGTGCCACCCCCTCGCAGCGGGAGGGCCTAATCTCCTGGACAGATACGCAGTATTTT. Translation gives CATPSQREGLISWTDTQYF.

This sequence joins TRBV4-3 and TRBJ1-2, with D unresolved. The CDR3 has 14 residues. In germline, CDR1 is LGHNA, CDR2 YSLEER. V lost 0 bases to trimming and J lost 2 bases, with 7 bases between them. CDR3 sequence: CASSQETGNYGYTF. CDR3 nucleotides: TGCGCCAGCAGCCAAGAAACGGGGAACTATGGCTACACCTTC.

On this clonotype itself: The junction shows a germline mismatch at one end, possibly a read error. V gene TRBV20-1 combines with J gene TRBJ1-3, with D uncertain. In germline, CDR1 is DFQATT, CDR2 SNEGSKA (reference sequence). This CDR3 region has 15 residues. CDR3 sequence: CSARDGGRGGNIIYF. As DNA, the CDR3 is TGCAGTGCTAGAGATGGAGGGAGAGGTGGAAACATCATATATTTT.

As for this clonotype: Sequence at one end of the junction differs from germline and may be a read error. The V call is TRBV5-4, the J call TRBJ2-3, with 11 positions matching TRBD2. The germline V gene has CDR1 SGHNT and CDR2 YYREEE (reference sequence). The CDR3 loop spans 16 amino acids. CDR3 region: CASSLVLAGGTDTEYF. As DNA, the CDR3 is TGCGCCAGCAGCTTGGTTCTAGCGGGGGGCACAGATACGGAGTATTTT.

This clonotype was counted between two and nine times. V is TRBV6-5 and J is TRBJ2-2; D possibly corresponds to TRBD1 (7 bases). Germline V gene data show CDR1 as MNHEY and CDR2 as SVGAGI. The V end was cut by 8 bases, the J end by 2 bases, with 21 bases between. The CDR3 runs 17 residues. Here the CDR3 reads CASSNRGTDPNTGELFF. As DNA, the CDR3 is TGTGCCAGCTCCAATCGGGGGACAGACCCAAACACCGGGGAGCTGTTTTTT.

The gene calls are TRBV6-5 and TRBJ2-7, with 11 bases fitting TRBD1. The CDR3 is made up of 16 amino acids. CDR1 MNHEY and CDR2 SVGAGI come from the germline V gene. V trimming: 6 bases; J trimming: 3 bases; junction bases outside the gene matches: 10. CDR3 region: CASRRQRGTGGYEQYF. The CDR3 DNA sequence: TGTGCCAGCAGGCGTCAAAGAGGGACAGGGGGCTACGAGCAGTACTTC.

The J gene is TRBJ2-2, the V gene TRBV20-1, with D perhaps assigned TRBD1 or TRBD2 (5 bases each). The CDR3 contains 13 residues. Germline V gene sequence: CDR1 DFQATT, CDR2 SNEGSKA (reference sequence). With 7 bases removed from V and 7 bases from J, the gap between germline ends came to 16 bases. The CDR3 sequence is CSGARGADGELFF. CDR3 DNA sequence: TGCAGTGGAGCCCGGGGCGCAGACGGGGAGCTGTTTTTT.

This clonotype was counted once. This CDR3 fails to terminate in the conserved phenylalanine or tryptophan, so it likely reflects a read error. The J gene is TRBJ2-7, the V gene TRBV7-9, with 8 bases that match TRBD1. There are 15 residues in the CDR3. V trimming: 5 bases; J trimming: 7 bases; junction bases outside the gene matches: 13. CDR1 and CDR2 (germline): SEHNR, FQNEAQ (reference sequence). CDR3 residues: CASSPQDSTGEEQYS. DNA of the CDR3: TGTGCCAGCAGCCCCCAGGATTCGACAGGGGAGGAGCAGTACTCC.

The chain recombines TRBV6-5 with TRBJ1-3; a weak D match, TRBD1 (5 bases). Between the trimmed V and J ends, which lost 0 bases and 0 bases, there was a span of 15 bases. Germline V lookup: CDR1 MNHEY, CDR2 SVGAGI. The CDR3 sequence is 18 residues long. CDR3: CASSYSGGVGGSGNTIYF. CDR3 DNA sequence: TGTGCCAGCAGTTACTCGGGGGGGGTCGGGGGCTCTGGAAACACCATATATTTT.

Remarks on this clonotype: A much larger clone is a single base away; this may be a read error. J is TRBJ1-1 and V is TRBV20-1; D unresolved. Germline CDR1 and CDR2: DFQATT and SNEGSKA (reference sequence). The CDR3 is 14 residues long. CDR3 sequence reads: CSTRKAGSNTEAFF. The CDR3 DNA reads as TGCAGTACTAGAAAAGCGGGATCGAACACTGAAGCTTTCTTT.

A remark on this clonotype: The junction shows a germline mismatch at one end, possibly a read error. The chain is built from TRBV11-3 and TRBJ2-7; TRBD2 matches 14 bases. Germline lookup yields CDR1 SGHNT and CDR2 YENEEA. The CDR3 runs to 15 residues. The CDR3 nucleotides read TGTGCTAGCAGCTCGACTAGCGGGGGGGCCGATGAGCAGTACTTC. This gives the protein CASSSTSGGADEQYF.

The CDR3 DNA reads as TGCGCCAGTAGGGATCAGGGGGCGGGTGAAGCTTTCTTT. As protein: CASRDQGAGEAFF. V gene TRBV5-1 combines with J gene TRBJ1-1, with 8 bases fitting TRBD1. Germline lookup yields CDR1 SGHRS and CDR2 YFSETQ. This CDR3 is built from 13 residues. J lost 7 bases, V lost 8 bases, and 10 bases had no gene match.

Note on this clonotype: One end of the junction is discordant with germline, which a read error may explain. The gene calls are TRBV6-5 and TRBJ2-5; 7 nucleotides agree with TRBD2. In germline, CDR1 is MNHEY, CDR2 SVGAGI. The CDR3 loop spans 15 amino acids. DNA of the CDR3: TGTGCCAGCAGTTACCAGGGAGGGTACCAAGAGACTCAGTACTTC. Its protein product is CASSYQGGYQETQYF.

As for this clonotype: This sequence may be a read error, since a much larger clone differs from it by one base. The rearrangement links TRBV29-1 to TRBJ2-3; D gene unclear. Germline V lookup: CDR1 SQVTM, CDR2 ANQGSEA. This CDR3 comprises 15 residues. CDR3 coding DNA: TGCGGCGTTGAAGATCTGAGTGCCCTCCTCGATACGCAGTATTTT. Translated, it gives CGVEDLSALLDTQYF.

In the case of this clonotype: A read error is possible here, since a much larger clone lies one base away. This sequence joins TRBV6-5 and TRBJ1-6; D gene unclear. Trimming removed 7 bases from V and 7 bases from J, with 11 bases in between. The CDR3 is made up of 13 amino acids. Per germline, CDR1 MNHEY and CDR2 SVGAGI. CDR3 bases: TGTGCCAGCACGCAACGGACCAATTCACCCCTCCACTTT. Its protein product is CASTQRTNSPLHF.

Concerning this clonotype: This may arise from a read error, as a much more abundant clone is one base away. In DNA form, the CDR3 reads TGTGCCACCAGTCGTCACAATGAGCAGTTCTTC. The encoded protein is CATSRHNEQFF. This chain joins TRBV6-6 and TRBJ2-1, with D hard to call. The CDR3 runs 11 residues. Germline CDR1 MNHNY, CDR2 SVGAGI (reference sequence).

The chain couples TRBV6-5 to TRBJ2-7; D perhaps matches TRBD2 (5 bases). V was shortened by 8 bases and J by 3 bases, with 20 bases between the two germline ends. Germline values: CDR1 MNHEY, CDR2 SVGAGI. The CDR3 length is 15 residues. The CDR3 reads CASDNVGVTRYEQYV. CDR3 DNA: TGTGCCAGCGACAATGTGGGAGTCACTCGCTACGAGCAGTACGTC.

This chain connects TRBV20-1 to TRBJ2-3, with D perhaps given as TRBD1 or TRBD2 (5 bases each). Germline lookup yields CDR1 DFQATT and CDR2 SNEGSKA (reference sequence). This CDR3 has 14 residues. V was clipped by 3 bases and J by 5 bases, with 15 bases between them. The CDR3 region is CSARMGTKGDTQYF. The CDR3 nucleotides read TGCAGTGCTAGGATGGGGACCAAGGGAGATACGCAGTATTTT.

About this clonotype: A read error may explain this, as a much larger clone is one base away. This rearrangement joins TRBV6-1 to TRBJ2-7, with D uncertain. This CDR3 is 13 amino acids long. Germline V lookup: CDR1 MNHNS, CDR2 SASEGT. The CDR3 coding sequence is TGTGCCAGCAGTGAAGTAGGGAACTACGAGCAGCACTTC. Its protein product is CASSEVGNYEQHF.

V gene TRBV6-2 or TRBV6-3 combines with J gene TRBJ2-1; 8 bases are a match to TRBD1. This CDR3 region has 14 residues. The germline V gene has CDR1 MNHEY and CDR2 SVGEGT. With V trimmed by 10 bases and J by 7 bases, 12 bases remained unmatched. The CDR3 sequence is CAIYGQGNYNEQFF. In nucleotides, the CDR3 is TGTGCCATCTATGGACAGGGAAATTATAATGAGCAGTTCTTC.

The genes are TRBV4-3 and TRBJ2-1; possible D gene TRBD1, 5 bases. This CDR3 region has 15 residues. The V end was cut by 0 bases, the J end by 10 bases, with 16 bases between. CDR1 is LGHNA and CDR2 is YSLEER in the germline V gene. Here the CDR3 reads CASSQEGVRSLEQFF. The CDR3 coding sequence is TGCGCCAGCAGCCAAGAAGGGGTCAGGAGCTTGGAGCAGTTCTTC.

With respect to this clonotype: A much larger clone lies a single base off, so this may be a read error. This chain joins TRBV20-1 and TRBJ1-2; D uncertain. Trimming shortened V by 2 bases and J by 7 bases, and 17 bases separated the two germline ends. Germline CDR1 is DFQATT and CDR2 is SNEGSKA (reference sequence). The CDR3 is 14 residues long. Written as DNA, the CDR3 is TGCAGTGCTAGAACGGGCAGGCTATACTTTGGCTACACCTTC. Its protein is CSARTGRLYFGYTF.

A remark on this clonotype: This clone may be a read error of a much larger clone one base away. This rearrangement joins TRBV4-2 to TRBJ2-1, with 9 positions matching TRBD2. This CDR3 comprises 16 residues. Germline assignment: CDR1 LGHNA and CDR2 YNFKEQ. J lost 9 bases, V lost 0 bases, and 9 bases had no gene match. The CDR3 region has the DNA TGTGCCAGCAGCCAAGAAGGCGGGGGGGCCGCCATTGAGCAGTTCTTC. It encodes CASSQEGGGAAIEQFF.

This clonotype was seen more than once but under ten times. The V call is TRBV6-5, the J call TRBJ1-1; weak D call: TRBD1 (5 bases). CDR3 length: 14 amino acids. CDR1 is MNHEY, CDR2 SVGAGI, per germline. V was cut by 7 bases and J by 4 bases, with 16 bases left in between. The CDR3 spells CASTQRGAGTEAFF. The CDR3 region has the DNA TGTGCCAGCACCCAAAGGGGCGCGGGCACTGAAGCTTTCTTT.

V gene TRBV11-2 combines with J gene TRBJ2-5, with D perhaps TRBD1 (5 bases). The germline CDR1 and CDR2 sequences are SGHAT and FQNNGV. V was cut by 4 bases and J by 8 bases, with 17 bases left in between. This CDR3 is 14 amino acids long. Here the CDR3 reads CASSSGHVLETQYF. The CDR3 DNA sequence: TGTGCCAGCAGCTCTGGACATGTTCTGGAAACCCAGTACTTC.

About this clonotype itself: Being one base from a much bigger clone, this may be a read error. The chain joins TRBV6-6 to TRBJ2-7; D unclear. This CDR3 has 14 residues. Germline assignment: CDR1 MNHNY and CDR2 SVGAGI (reference sequence). In DNA, the CDR3 is TGTGCCAGCAATTACAATTTAGGTTCCTACGAGCAGTACTTC. This encodes CASNYNLGSYEQYF.

The genes are TRBV7-3 and TRBJ2-3; maybe TRBD2 (6 bases). This CDR3 comprises 14 residues. The germline V gene encodes CDR1 SGHTA and CDR2 FQGTGA. V was trimmed by 7 bases and J by 5 bases, leaving 16 bases between them. The CDR3 is CASNSGLTGDTQYF. CDR3 bases: TGTGCCAGCAACTCGGGACTGACGGGAGATACGCAGTATTTT.

As regards this clonotype: One end of the junction is discordant with germline, which a read error may explain. The genes are TRBV4-3 and TRBJ2-7; 13 bases agree with TRBD2. The germline CDR1 and CDR2 sequences are LGHNA and YSLEER. The CDR3 covers 20 residues. The CDR3 nucleotides are TGCACCAGCAGCCACTCATATGGACAGGTCGGACTAGCGGGAGTCCAGGAGCAGTACTTC. The encoded protein is CTSSHSYGQVGLAGVQEQYF.